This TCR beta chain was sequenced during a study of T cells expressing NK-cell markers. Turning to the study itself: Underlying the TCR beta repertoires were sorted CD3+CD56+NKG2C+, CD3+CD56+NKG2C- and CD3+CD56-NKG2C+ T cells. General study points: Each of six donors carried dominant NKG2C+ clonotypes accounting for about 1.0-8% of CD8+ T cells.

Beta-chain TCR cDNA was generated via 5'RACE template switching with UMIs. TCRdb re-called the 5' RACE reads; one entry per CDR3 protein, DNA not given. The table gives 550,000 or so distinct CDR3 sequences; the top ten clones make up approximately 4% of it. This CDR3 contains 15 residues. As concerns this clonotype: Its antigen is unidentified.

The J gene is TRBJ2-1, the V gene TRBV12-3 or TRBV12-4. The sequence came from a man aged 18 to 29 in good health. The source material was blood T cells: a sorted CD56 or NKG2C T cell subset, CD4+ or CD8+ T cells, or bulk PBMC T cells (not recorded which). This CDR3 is CASSLGSASYNEQFF.